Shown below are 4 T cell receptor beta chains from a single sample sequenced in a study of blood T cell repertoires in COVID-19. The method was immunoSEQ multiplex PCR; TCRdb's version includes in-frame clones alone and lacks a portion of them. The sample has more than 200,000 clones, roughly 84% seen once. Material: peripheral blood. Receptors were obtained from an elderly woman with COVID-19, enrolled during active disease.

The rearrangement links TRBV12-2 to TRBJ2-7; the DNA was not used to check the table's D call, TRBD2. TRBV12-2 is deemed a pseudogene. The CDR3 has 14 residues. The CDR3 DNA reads TGTGCAAGTCGCTTCTCAGCGGTTAGCTACGAGCAGTACGTC. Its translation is CASRFSAVSYEQYV.

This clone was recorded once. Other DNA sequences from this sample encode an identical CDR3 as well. The CDR3 DNA follows: TGTGCCAGCAGTTACTCGAGGAGGGGATACGGCTACACCTTC. Amino acids: CASSYSRRGYGYTF. The chain employs TRBV6-5 and TRBJ1-2, with a tentative D call TRBD1 (5 bases). The CDR3 runs 14 residues. CDR1 is MNHEY, CDR2 SVGAGI, per germline. V lost 0 bases and J lost 8, with 13 bases in between.

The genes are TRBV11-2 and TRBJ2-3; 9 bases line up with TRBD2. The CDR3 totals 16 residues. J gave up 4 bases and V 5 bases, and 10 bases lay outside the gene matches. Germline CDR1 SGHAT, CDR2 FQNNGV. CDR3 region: CASSRGGGGASDTQYF. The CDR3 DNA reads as TGTGCCAGCAGCCGAGGGGGCGGGGGGGCCTCAGATACGCAGTATTTT.

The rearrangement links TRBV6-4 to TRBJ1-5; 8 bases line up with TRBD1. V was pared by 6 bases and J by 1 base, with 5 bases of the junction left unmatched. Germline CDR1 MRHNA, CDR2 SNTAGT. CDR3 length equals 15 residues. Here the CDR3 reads CASSPQGGSNQPQHF. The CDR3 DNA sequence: TGTGCCAGCAGCCCACAGGGGGGAAGCAATCAGCCCCAGCATTTT.